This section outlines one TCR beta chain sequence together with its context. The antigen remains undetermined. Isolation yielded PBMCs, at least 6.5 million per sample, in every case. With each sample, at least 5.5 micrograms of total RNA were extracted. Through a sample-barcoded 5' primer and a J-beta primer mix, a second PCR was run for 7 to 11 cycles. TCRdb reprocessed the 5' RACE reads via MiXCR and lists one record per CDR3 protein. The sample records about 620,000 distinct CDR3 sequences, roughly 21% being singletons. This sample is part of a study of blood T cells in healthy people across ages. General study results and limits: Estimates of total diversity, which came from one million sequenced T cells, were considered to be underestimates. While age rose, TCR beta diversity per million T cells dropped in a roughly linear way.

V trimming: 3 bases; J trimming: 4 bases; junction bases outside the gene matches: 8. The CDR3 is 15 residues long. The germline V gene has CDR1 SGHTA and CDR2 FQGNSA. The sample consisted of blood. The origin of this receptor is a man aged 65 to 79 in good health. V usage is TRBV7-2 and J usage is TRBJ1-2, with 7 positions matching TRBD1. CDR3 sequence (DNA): TGTGCCAGCAGCTTGGCAGGGGGAGATGGCTATGGCTACACCTTC. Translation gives CASSLAGGDGYGYTF.